The 15 T cell receptor beta chains given below trace back to one sample, sequenced in a study of cytomegalovirus exposure and HLA in healthy donors. The PCR was carried out with 60 Vbeta primers and 13 Jbeta primers. Using immunoSEQ multiplex PCR, the repertoire was profiled, and TCRdb retains in-frame clones only, with some absent. The table includes about 88,000 clones, more than 80% detected once. Sequencing was performed on PBMCs. The receptors stem from a young man in good health and CMV-seronegative.

This clone was seen a handful of times. V is TRBV4-2 and J is TRBJ2-2, with a tentative D call TRBD2 (6 bases). This CDR3 is built from 16 residues. V shed 0 bases and J shed 5 bases, with 13 bases lying between them. CDR1 and CDR2 from the germline V gene are LGHNA and YNFKEQ. Here the CDR3 DNA reads TGTGCCAGCAGCCAAGATTCTAGCGTGAGGACCGGGGAGCTGTTTTTT. This gives the protein CASSQDSSVRTGELFF.

J is TRBJ2-1 and V is TRBV27, with 13 bases aligning to TRBD2. V trimming: 4 bases; J trimming: 8 bases; junction bases outside the gene matches: 5. Germline CDR1 and CDR2: MNHEY and SMNVEV (reference sequence). The CDR3 is 15 amino acids. CDR3 amino acids: CASSWRTSGSHEQFF. DNA of the CDR3: TGTGCCAGCAGTTGGCGGACTAGCGGGAGCCATGAGCAGTTCTTC.

The rearrangement uses TRBV2 and TRBJ2-7; TRBD2 agrees at 10 bases. The CDR3 covers 15 residues. Germline V lookup: CDR1 SNHLY, CDR2 FYNNEI. V shed 3 bases and J 6 bases; nucleotides not matched to a gene: 8. CDR3 sequence reads: CASSEKAGGPREQYF. CDR3 bases: TGTGCCAGCAGTGAGAAAGCGGGAGGGCCACGCGAGCAGTACTTC.

V and J are TRBV7-2 and TRBJ1-2; D might be TRBD1 (6 bases). The CDR3 has 14 residues. V dropped 0 bases and J dropped 8 bases, with 13 bases sitting between them. CDR1 SGHTA and CDR2 FQGNSA come from the germline V gene. The CDR3 loop is CASSLAGGGRGYTF. The CDR3 DNA sequence: TGTGCCAGCAGCTTAGCCGGGGGGGGCAGAGGCTACACCTTC.

This chain links TRBV9 with TRBJ2-1; 10 bases align to TRBD2. The V and J ends lost 0 bases and 12 bases, in that order; junction bases with no gene match: 6. Germline V gene sequence: CDR1 SGDLS, CDR2 YYNGEE. The length of the CDR3 is 14 residues. CDR3 sequence: CASSVGLAGEAQFF. CDR3 sequence (DNA): TGTGCCAGCAGCGTAGGTCTAGCGGGAGAAGCGCAGTTCTTC.

The chain recombines TRBV6-1 with TRBJ1-6; D might be TRBD1 (6 bases). Germline V gene sequence: CDR1 MNHNS, CDR2 SASEGT. The CDR3 spans 15 residues. The V end lost 5 bases, the J end lost 10 bases, and 18 bases lay between the germline ends. CDR3 bases: TGTGCCAGCAGTCCTGAGACAGGTCGGAGGTCACCCCTCCACTTT. Translating it yields CASSPETGRRSPLHF.

The chain has TRBV19 and TRBJ2-2, with 9 bases fitting TRBD2. From germline, CDR1 is LNHDA and CDR2 SQIVND (reference sequence). V was clipped by 4 bases and J by 6 bases; unmatched bases: 12. This CDR3 comprises 17 residues. The CDR3 region is CASSSGGRAVSAGELFF. CDR3 nucleotide sequence: TGTGCCAGTAGTAGTGGCGGGAGGGCCGTATCAGCCGGGGAGCTGTTTTTT.

V usage is TRBV6-5 and J usage is TRBJ2-7; 8 positions agree with TRBD1. Trimming removed 0 bases from V and 3 bases from J; junction bases left unmatched: 4. The CDR3 covers 15 residues. The germline gives CDR1 MNHEY, CDR2 SVGAGI. The CDR3 DNA reads TGTGCCAGCAGTTACTCTAACAGGGGGAGCTACGAGCAGTACTTC. Translated, it gives CASSYSNRGSYEQYF.

This clone was seen just once. The chain employs TRBV4-1 and TRBJ2-7; 8 bases are shared with TRBD1. V shed 6 bases, J shed 5 bases, and the junction held 9 bases outside the gene matches. Looked up from germline, CDR1 is MGHRA and CDR2 is YSYEKL. This CDR3 is 14 amino acids long. The CDR3 DNA sequence: TGCGCCAGCAGAGCACCACAGGGGGGAGACGAGCAGTACTTC. It translates to CASRAPQGGDEQYF.

The rearrangement uses TRBV19 and TRBJ2-3; 8 positions agree with TRBD2. J was trimmed by 4 bases and V by 7 bases; bases with no gene match: 4. Looked up from germline, CDR1 is LNHDA and CDR2 is SQIVND (reference sequence). The CDR3 is made up of 13 amino acids. CDR3 coding DNA: TGTGCCAGTAACAGCGGGAGTGCAGATACGCAGTATTTT. It specifies CASNSGSADTQYF.

The chain has TRBV29-1 and TRBJ2-7; 9 nucleotides line up with TRBD1. The CDR3 covers 14 residues. Trimming at V came to 6 bases and at J to 2 bases, leaving 8 bases not matched to a gene. Germline CDR1 reads SQVTM; CDR2 reads ANQGSEA. This chain's CDR3 is CSVGNRGPPYEQYF. The CDR3 DNA reads as TGCAGCGTCGGGAACAGGGGGCCCCCCTACGAGCAGTACTTC.

This chain links TRBV2 with TRBJ2-1; D may be TRBD2 (5 bases). In germline, CDR1 is SNHLY, CDR2 FYNNEI. The CDR3 contains 12 residues. The V and J ends lost 4 bases and 7 bases respectively, with 8 bases between them. The CDR3 bases are TGTGCCAGCAGTGGCGGGTGGAATGAGCAGTTCTTC. Amino acids: CASSGGWNEQFF. Drawing the rest from reference TRBV2 and TRBJ2-1, the complete variable domain is EPEVTQTPSHQVTQMGQEVILRCVPISNHLYFYWYRQILGQKVEFLVSFYNNEISEKSEIFDDQFSVERPDGSNFTLKIRSTKLEDSAMYFCASSGGWNEQFFGPGTRLTVL.

This clone has only one observation. The chain links TRBV18 to TRBJ2-3, with D perhaps TRBD1 (6 bases). The CDR3 has 16 amino acids. Looked up from germline, CDR1 is KGHSH and CDR2 is LQKENI. V was pared by 3 bases and J by 3 bases, with 16 bases between. The CDR3 coding sequence is TGTGCCAGCTCACCCGTGACAGGCGGCGGGACAGATACGCAGTATTTT. Protein sequence: CASSPVTGGGTDTQYF.

In this sample, this clone turned up once. The chain has TRBV6-5 and TRBJ2-7; the match to TRBD1 covers 7 bases. V shed 7 bases, J shed 2 bases, and the junction held 11 bases outside the gene matches. Germline V lookup: CDR1 MNHEY, CDR2 SVGAGI. This CDR3 comprises 15 residues. The CDR3 bases are TGTGCCAGCAAACCATCCGGGACAGTTCCCTACGAGCAGTACTTC. It specifies CASKPSGTVPYEQYF.

The chain links TRBV19 to TRBJ2-7, with 7 bases matching TRBD2. Losses at the gene ends were 6 bases for V and 3 bases for J; bases not matched to a gene: 5. Germline CDR1 LNHDA, CDR2 SQIVND (reference sequence). This CDR3 comprises 13 residues. The CDR3 DNA reads as TGTGCCAGTAGCAATGGGGGGGGCTACGAGCAGTACTTC. It is translated as CASSNGGGYEQYF.